These 11 T cell receptor beta chains were all obtained from the same sample, sequenced in a study of OX40 agonist ivuxolimab in advanced cancers. TCRdb's copy holds only in-frame clones and misses some; the assay was immunoSEQ multiplex PCR. The sample has 75,000 to 95,000 clones, more than 80% seen once. The sample in question was CD4+ or CD8+ T cells sorted from blood, obtained in a trial of the OX40 agonist ivuxolimab. The receptors derive from an adult with an advanced solid tumor such as melanoma, head and neck, liver or kidney cancer.

The chain uses TRBV5-1 and TRBJ1-5; tentatively, D is TRBD1 (5 bases). Trimming took off 0 bases at V and 7 bases at J, with 11 bases between the two ends. The CDR3 extends over 14 amino acids. Germline V CDR1 and CDR2: SGHRS, YFSETQ. CDR3 nucleotides: TGCGCCAGCAGCTTGGGGGGGGACGGCCAGCCCCAGCATTTT. Protein: CASSLGGDGQPQHF.

CDR3 coding DNA: TGTGCCAGCAGCCAAAATGCGGGTAGCAATCAGCCCCAGCATTTT. This codes for CASSQNAGSNQPQHF. The rearrangement uses TRBV4-2 and TRBJ1-5, with D unclear. Germline V gives CDR1 LGHNA, CDR2 YNFKEQ. The CDR3 has 15 amino acids. With 2 bases removed from V and 0 bases from J, the gap between germline ends came to 8 bases.

The chain has TRBV5-8 and TRBJ2-2; 8 bases are shared with TRBD1. Looked up from germline, CDR1 is SGHTS and CDR2 is YDEGEE. J gave up 2 bases and V 4 bases, and 7 bases lay outside the gene matches. The CDR3 is 16 amino acids. For the CDR3, the DNA is TGTGCCAGCAGCATGGAGGGACAGGTCAACACCGGGGAGCTGTTTTTT. It translates to CASSMEGQVNTGELFF.

This rearrangement joins TRBV6-6 to TRBJ2-7, with 10 nucleotides matching TRBD1. V gave up 8 bases and J gave up 0 bases; unmatched junction bases: 7. The germline gives CDR1 MNHNY, CDR2 SVGAGI (reference sequence). This CDR3 is 15 amino acids long. The CDR3 nucleotides read TGTGCCAGCGACGGGGGACAGGGGATCTCCTACGAGCAGTACTTC. Protein: CASDGGQGISYEQYF.

The J gene is TRBJ2-7, the V gene TRBV28; D ambiguous. Germline V lookup: CDR1 MDHEN, CDR2 SYDVKM. V dropped 4 bases and J dropped 0 bases, with 4 bases sitting between them. The CDR3 is made up of 12 amino acids. The CDR3 bases are TGTGCCAGCAGTTCCAGCTCCTACGAGCAGTACGTC. Translating gives CASSSSSYEQYV.

This rearrangement joins TRBV20-1 to TRBJ2-7; D gene ambiguous. Germline V CDR1 and CDR2: DFQATT, SNEGSKA (reference sequence). Trimming cost V 4 bases and J 6 bases, with 10 bases left between them. CDR3 length: 11 residues. CDR3 region: CSANTRVEQYF. The CDR3 region has the DNA TGCAGTGCTAATACACGCGTCGAGCAGTACTTC.

The chain carries TRBV28 and TRBJ2-3; TRBD2 matches 14 bases. The germline V gene has CDR1 MDHEN and CDR2 SYDVKM. The CDR3 runs 16 residues. V gave up 6 bases and J gave up 6 bases; unmatched junction bases: 8. The CDR3 DNA follows: TGTGCCAGCAGCCTGACTAGCGGGGGGGCTTGGGATACGCAGTATTTT. It yields the protein CASSLTSGGAWDTQYF.

The rearrangement uses TRBV10-3 and TRBJ2-5; 16 bases are a match to TRBD2. Gene TRBJ2-7 matches the end of the DNA better, so the J call may be wrong. Germline CDR1 reads ENHRY; CDR2 reads SYGVKD. The CDR3 loop spans 16 amino acids. DNA for the CDR3: TGTGCCATCAGTGGGGGACTAGCGGGAGGGAACTACGAGCAGTACTTC. Its protein product is CAISGGLAGGNYEQYF.

This clone was detected once. This sequence joins TRBV9 and TRBJ2-5, with D tentatively TRBD2 (6 bases). CDR3 length: 15 residues. Per the germline V gene, CDR1 is SGDLS and CDR2 is YYNGEE. V was pared by 4 bases and J by 5 bases, with 18 bases between. DNA for the CDR3: TGTGCCAGCAGCACCGGGGGTGGTGGTGGGGAGACCCAGTACTTC. This codes for CASSTGGGGGETQYF. The whole variable domain, remainder taken from reference TRBV9 and TRBJ2-5, is DSGVTQTPKHLITATGQRVTLRCSPRSGDLSVYWYQQSLDQGLQFLIQYYNGEERAKGNILERFSAQQFPDLHSELNLSSLELGDSALYFCASSTGGGGGETQYFGPGTRLLVL.

This chain links TRBV25-1 with TRBJ2-5, with unresolved D. CDR3 length: 13 residues. Germline loops: CDR1 MGHDK, CDR2 SYGVNS. V shed 2 bases and J shed 0 bases, with 4 bases lying between them. The DNA for the CDR3 is TGTGCCAGCAGTGAAGTCAACCAAGAGACCCAGTACTTC. Protein sequence: CASSEVNQETQYF.

This chain uses TRBV28 with TRBJ2-1, with 7 bases lining up with TRBD2. The CDR3 extends over 17 amino acids. With V trimmed by 2 bases and J by 10 bases, 17 bases remained unmatched. The germline V gene encodes CDR1 MDHEN and CDR2 SYDVKM. The CDR3 spells CASSLINGGGPPEEQFF. The DNA of the CDR3 is TGTGCCAGCAGTTTAATTAATGGCGGGGGACCCCCGGAAGAGCAGTTCTTC.